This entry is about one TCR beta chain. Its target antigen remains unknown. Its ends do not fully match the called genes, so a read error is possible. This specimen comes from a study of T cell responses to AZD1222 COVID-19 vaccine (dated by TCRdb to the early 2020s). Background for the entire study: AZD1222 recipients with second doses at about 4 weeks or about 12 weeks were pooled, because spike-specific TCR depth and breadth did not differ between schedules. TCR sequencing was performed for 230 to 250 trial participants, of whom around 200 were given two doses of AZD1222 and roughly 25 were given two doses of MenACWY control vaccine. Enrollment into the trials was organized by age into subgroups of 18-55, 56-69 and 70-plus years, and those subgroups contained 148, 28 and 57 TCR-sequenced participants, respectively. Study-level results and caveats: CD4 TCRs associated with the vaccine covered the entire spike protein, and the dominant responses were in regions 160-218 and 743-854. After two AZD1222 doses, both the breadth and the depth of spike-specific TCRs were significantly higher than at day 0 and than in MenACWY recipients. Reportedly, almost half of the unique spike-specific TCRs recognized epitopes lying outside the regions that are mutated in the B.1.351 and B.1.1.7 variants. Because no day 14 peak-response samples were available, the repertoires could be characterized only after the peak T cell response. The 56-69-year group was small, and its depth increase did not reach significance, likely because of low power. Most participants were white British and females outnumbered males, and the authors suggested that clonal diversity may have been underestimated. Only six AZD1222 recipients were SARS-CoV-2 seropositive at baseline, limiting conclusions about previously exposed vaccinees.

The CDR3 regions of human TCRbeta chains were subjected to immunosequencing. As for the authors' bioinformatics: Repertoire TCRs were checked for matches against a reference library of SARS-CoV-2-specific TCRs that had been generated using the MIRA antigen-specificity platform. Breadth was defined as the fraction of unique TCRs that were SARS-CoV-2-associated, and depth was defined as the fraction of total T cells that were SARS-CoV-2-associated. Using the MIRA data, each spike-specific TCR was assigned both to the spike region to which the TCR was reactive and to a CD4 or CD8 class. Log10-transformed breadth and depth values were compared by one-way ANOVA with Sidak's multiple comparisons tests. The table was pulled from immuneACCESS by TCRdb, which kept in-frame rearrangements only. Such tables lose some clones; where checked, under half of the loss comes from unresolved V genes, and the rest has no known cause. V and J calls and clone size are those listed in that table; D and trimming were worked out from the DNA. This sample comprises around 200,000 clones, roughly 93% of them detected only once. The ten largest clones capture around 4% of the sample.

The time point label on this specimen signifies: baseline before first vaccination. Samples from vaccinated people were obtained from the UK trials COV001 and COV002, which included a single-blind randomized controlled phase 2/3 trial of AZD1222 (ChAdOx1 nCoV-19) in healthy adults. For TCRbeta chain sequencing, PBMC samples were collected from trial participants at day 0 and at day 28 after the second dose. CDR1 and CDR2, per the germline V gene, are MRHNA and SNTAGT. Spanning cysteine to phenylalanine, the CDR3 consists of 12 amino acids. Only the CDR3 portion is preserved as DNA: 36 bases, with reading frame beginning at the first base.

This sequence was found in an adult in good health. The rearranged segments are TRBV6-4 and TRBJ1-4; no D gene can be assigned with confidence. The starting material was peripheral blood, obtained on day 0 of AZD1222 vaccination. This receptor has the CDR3 CGSTSTNEKLFF. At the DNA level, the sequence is TGCGGGAGTACTTCAACTAATGAAAAACTGTTTTTT.